These T cell receptor beta chains were read from a single sample in a study of cytomegalovirus exposure and HLA in healthy donors. Measured with immunoSEQ multiplex PCR; TCRdb has only the in-frame clones, and not every one. The table lists more than 110,000 clones, 80% to 85% of them singletons. Sequencing used PBMCs. The receptor source for this set is a male donor in good health and CMV-seropositive. CDR3s include the opening cysteine and the closing phenylalanine or tryptophan. The D gene is left open where the match is weak. Size values are once, few and many counts, or a class for expanded clones, and some rows have none.

size	V	D	J	CDR3	DNA
-	TRBV19	TRBD2	TRBJ2-3	CASSLSGGGTDTQYF	TGTGCCAGTAGTTTATCGGGGGGGGGCACAGATACGCAGTATTTT
-	TRBV28	-	TRBJ2-7	CASSFSPREQYF	TGTGCCAGCAGTTTTTCCCCGCGCGAGCAGTACTTC
-	TRBV6-5	-	TRBJ1-2	CASSYQGHYGYTF	TGTGCCAGCAGTTACCAGGGCCACTATGGCTACACCTTC
-	TRBV7-8	TRBD2	TRBJ2-3	CASSLFRGGRGTDTQYF	TGTGCCAGCAGCTTGTTTCGAGGCGGGAGAGGCACAGATACGCAGTATTTT
-	TRBV7-2	-	TRBJ2-1	CASSAGPIKEEFF	TGTGCCAGCAGCGCGGGACCAATCAAAGAGGAGTTCTTC
-	TRBV4-2	TRBD1	TRBJ2-4	CASSQGQGENIQYF	TGTGCCAGCAGCCAAGGACAGGGGGAAAACATTCAGTACTTC
once	TRBV7-8	TRBD1	TRBJ1-2	CASSFQGQANYGYTF	TGTGCCAGCAGCTTCCAAGGACAGGCCAACTATGGCTACACCTTC
-	TRBV7-3	-	TRBJ2-1	CASSRALTGTDEQFF	TGTGCCAGCAGCCGGGCCTTAACAGGGACCGATGAGCAGTTCTTC
few	TRBV11-3	-	TRBJ2-7	CASSLDSYEQYF	TGTGCCAGCAGCTTAGATTCATACGAGCAGTACTTC
once	TRBV7-9	-	TRBJ2-7	CASSLESHEQYF	TGTGCCAGCAGCTTGGAGAGCCACGAGCAGTACTTC
-	TRBV4-1	-	TRBJ2-1	CASSQYGEDNEQFF	TGCGCCAGCAGCCAATATGGGGAGGACAATGAGCAGTTCTTC
-	TRBV5-1	TRBD2	TRBJ2-1	CASSLEGLAGLQFF	TGCGCCAGCAGCTTGGAGGGACTAGCGGGGTTGCAGTTCTTC
-	TRBV27	TRBD2	TRBJ2-3	CASSRAGGPGTQYF	TGTGCCAGCAGCCGAGCGGGAGGGCCGGGAACGCAGTATTTT
-	TRBV13	TRBD2	TRBJ2-3	CASSLWEREGADTQYF	TGTGCCAGCAGCTTGTGGGAGCGGGAGGGCGCGGATACGCAGTATTTT
-	TRBV19	TRBD1	TRBJ2-3	CASSRAGGLDTQYF	TGTGCCAGTAGTAGGGCAGGGGGCTTAGATACGCAGTATTTT
-	TRBV4-2	TRBD2	TRBJ2-7	CASSQEGLAGAEQYF	TGTGCCAGCAGCCAAGAGGGACTAGCGGGAGCCGAGCAGTACTTC
-	TRBV2	-	TRBJ1-4	CASSEGASGLEKLFF	TGTGCCAGCAGTGAGGGGGCATCAGGGTTAGAAAAACTGTTTTTT
-	TRBV5-8	TRBD1	TRBJ1-6	CASSLYAGGNSPLHF	TGTGCCAGCAGCTTGTATGCAGGGGGAAATTCACCCCTCCACTTT
-	TRBV27	TRBD2	TRBJ2-1	CASAGLSGSIFNEQFF	TGTGCCAGCGCGGGACTTAGCGGGAGTATTTTCAATGAGCAGTTCTTC
-	TRBV6-1	-	TRBJ1-5	CASSVSRNPNQPQHF	TGTGCCAGCAGTGTTAGCAGAAACCCCAATCAGCCCCAGCATTTT
-	TRBV5-1	-	TRBJ2-5	CASSLIQETQYF	TGCGCCAGCAGCCTAATCCAAGAGACCCAGTACTTC
once	TRBV4-1	-	TRBJ1-1	CATSPGHSNTEAFF	TGCGCCACCTCCCCAGGGCACTCGAACACTGAAGCTTTCTTT
-	TRBV27	-	TRBJ1-2	CASSPPGVRGYTF	TGTGCCAGCAGTCCCCCAGGGGTACGGGGCTACACCTTC
-	TRBV7-3	TRBD2	TRBJ2-3	CASNSGGSTDTQYF	TGTGCCAGCAATAGCGGGGGGAGCACAGATACGCAGTATTTT
-	TRBV5-1	-	TRBJ2-1	CASSLEQVHSYNEQFF	TGCGCCAGCAGCTTGGAACAGGTACACTCCTACAATGAGCAGTTCTTC
-	TRBV9	TRBD2	TRBJ2-1	CASSAKGHIPGLAGKGTSDEQFF	TGTGCCAGCAGCGCAAAAGGTCATATACCGGGACTAGCGGGAAAAGGAACCTCTGATGAGCAGTTCTTC
-	TRBV12-2	-	TRBJ2-3	CASRLPVMGGRKGTDTQYF	TGTGCAAGTCGCTTACCTGTCATGGGCGGGAGGAAGGGCACAGATACGCAGTATTTT
-	TRBV6-5	TRBD2	TRBJ2-7	CASSNRLAGTYEQYF	TGTGCCAGCAGTAACCGACTAGCGGGAACCTACGAGCAGTACTTC
few	TRBV9	TRBD1	TRBJ2-5	CASSLGQGAQTQYF	TGTGCCAGCAGCCTTGGACAGGGGGCTCAGACCCAGTACTTC
once	TRBV5-1	TRBD2	TRBJ2-3	CASRRVASGGPDTQYF	TGCGCCAGCAGAAGGGTAGCTAGCGGGGGCCCAGATACGCAGTATTTT
-	TRBV28	TRBD1	TRBJ2-7	CASSSPDRGLAYEQYF	TGTGCCAGCAGTTCCCCGGACAGGGGATTGGCCTACGAGCAGTACTTC
once	TRBV6-5	TRBD1	TRBJ2-5	CASSRTGQETQYF	TGTGCCAGCAGCCGGACAGGTCAAGAGACCCAGTACTTC
-	TRBV7-7	-	TRBJ2-1	CASSLGRDNEQFF	TGTGCTAGCAGCTTGGGCCGAGACAATGAGCAGTTCTTC
few	TRBV7-3	TRBD2	TRBJ2-1	CASSSMRGTSGNEQFF	TGTGCCAGCAGCTCCATGCGGGGGACTAGCGGGAATGAGCAGTTCTTC
-	TRBV10-3	TRBD2	TRBJ2-6	CAISERTSGMAGGANVLTF	TGTGCCATCAGTGAACGGACTAGCGGGATGGCGGGGGGGGCCAACGTCCTGACTTTC
-	TRBV4-1	TRBD2	TRBJ2-1	CASSREPGLARNEQFF	TGCGCCAGCAGCCGAGAACCGGGACTAGCGAGGAATGAGCAGTTCTTC
once	TRBV10-3	TRBD2	TRBJ2-1	CAISEGAPSGSHEQFF	TGTGCCATCAGCGAAGGGGCGCCTAGCGGGAGCCATGAGCAGTTCTTC
-	TRBV11-2	TRBD2	TRBJ2-7	CASSYPLGLASYEQYF	TGTGCCAGCAGCTACCCTCTGGGACTAGCCTCCTACGAGCAGTACTTC
-	TRBV5-6	-	TRBJ1-2	CASSLGGDGYTF	TGTGCCAGCAGCTTGGGAGGAGATGGCTACACCTTC